This is a list of T cell receptor beta chains from one sample in a study of graft-versus-host responses after intestinal transplantation. This table comes from immunoSEQ multiplex PCR, and its TCRdb copy is limited to in-frame clones, with some not included. Of 150,000 or so clones in the sample, 92% are singletons; the top ten hold about 0.2%. These receptors have no identified antigens. The sample here was unstimulated CD4+ T cells sorted from spleen or lymph node cells, taken before intestinal transplant. The receptor source for this set is a human donor who received an intestinal transplant. The CDR3 runs from the conserved cysteine through the conserved F or W.

V: TRBV14; length: 16; CDR3: CASSPKGAGLVGEQFF
V: TRBV27; length: 11; CDR3: CASALGDTQYF
V: TRBV19; length: 14; CDR3: CASSRKGDSYGYTF
V: TRBV30; length: 13; CDR3: CAWSVQGNQPQHF
V: TRBV11-2; length: 13; CDR3: CASSRRSYNEQFF
V: TRBV7-7; length: 16; CDR3: CASSPRTSANTGELFF
V: TRBV5-1; length: 14; CDR3: CASSLGQALYGYTF
V: TRBV4-1; length: 16; CDR3: CASSQNIAGSNQPQHF
V: TRBV11-2; length: 13; CDR3: CASSLLSTDTQYF
V: TRBV4-1; length: 16; CDR3: CASSQVTGKVNSPLHF
V: TRBV6-5; length: 13; CDR3: CASSSTHHYGYTF
V: TRBV10-1; length: 15; CDR3: CASSVGSGMDNEQFF
V: TRBV6-1; length: 16; CDR3: CASSATGVGAGDTQYF
V: TRBV9; length: 14; CDR3: CASSATPDAYGYTF
V: TRBV27; length: 13; CDR3: CASTPLRAGEAFF
V: TRBV7-2; length: 13; CDR3: CASSLAGNTEAFF
V: TRBV25-1; length: 15; CDR3: CASSEPTRGTDTQYF
V: TRBV19; length: 15; CDR3: CASSIPSGSLNEQFF
V: TRBV6-4; length: 16; CDR3: CASRPYGGTGGYGYTF
V: TRBV10-3; length: 15; CDR3: CAIYPGITGNTEAFF
V: TRBV21-1; length: 16; CDR3: CASSRSGTRSYNEQFF
V: TRBV5-8; length: 13; CDR3: CASSLDGYTEAFF
V: TRBV7-3; length: 14; CDR3: CASSLQGANTEAFF